This T cell receptor beta chain is from a study of shared clonotypes between healthy human individuals. V dropped 5 bases and J dropped 1 base, with 12 bases sitting between them. The CDR3 is 14 amino acids. Germline V gene lookup returns CDR1 SGHVS and CDR2 FQNEAQ. TCRdb's copy holds only in-frame clones and misses some; the assay was immunoSEQ multiplex PCR. The sample includes about 480,000 clones, 75% to 85% of them seen just once. Donation came from healthy HIV-negative adults that had no recent acute infections or vaccinations. The TCR sequence derives from a woman aged 40 to 50 in good health. Some clones in this sample may be carry-over from other donors' samples. The rearrangement links TRBV7-8 to TRBJ2-7; D tentatively reads TRBD1 or TRBD2 (5 bases each). The sample consisted of PBMCs. For the CDR3, the DNA is TGTGCCAGCAGCCCGGGACGGATTTCCTACGAGCAGTACTTC. This sequence encodes CASSPGRISYEQYF.